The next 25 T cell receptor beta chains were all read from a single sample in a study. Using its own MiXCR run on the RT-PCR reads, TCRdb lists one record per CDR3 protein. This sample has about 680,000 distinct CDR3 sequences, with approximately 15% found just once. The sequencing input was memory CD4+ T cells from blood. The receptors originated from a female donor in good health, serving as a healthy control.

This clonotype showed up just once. In nucleotides, the CDR3 is TGTGCCAGCAGTGAAGTCAGGAACACTGAAGCTTTCTTT. This encodes CASSEVRNTEAFF. The chain links TRBV2 to TRBJ1-1; D uncertain. Trimming left V 1 base short and J 1 base short, with 4 bases between. This CDR3 spans 13 amino acids. The germline CDR1 and CDR2 sequences are SNHLY and FYNNEI.

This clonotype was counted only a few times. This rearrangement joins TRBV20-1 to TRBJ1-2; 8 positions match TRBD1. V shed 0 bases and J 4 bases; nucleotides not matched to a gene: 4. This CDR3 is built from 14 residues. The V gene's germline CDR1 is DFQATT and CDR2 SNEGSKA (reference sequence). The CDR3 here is CSAREEGQGYGYTF. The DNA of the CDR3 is TGCAGTGCTAGAGAGGAAGGACAGGGCTATGGCTACACCTTC.

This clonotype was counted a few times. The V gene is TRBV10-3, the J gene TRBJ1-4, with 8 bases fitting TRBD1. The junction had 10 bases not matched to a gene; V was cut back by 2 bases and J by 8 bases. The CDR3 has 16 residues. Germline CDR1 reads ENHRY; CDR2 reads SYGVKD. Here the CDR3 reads CAISEIQGAAGEKLFF. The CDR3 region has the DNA TGTGCCATCAGTGAGATCCAGGGGGCAGCAGGCGAAAAACTGTTTTTT.

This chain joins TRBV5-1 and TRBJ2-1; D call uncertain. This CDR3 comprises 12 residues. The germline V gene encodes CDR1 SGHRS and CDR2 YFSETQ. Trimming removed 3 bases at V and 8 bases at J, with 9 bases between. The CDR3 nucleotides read TGCGCCAGCAGCTCCTCAGTTCATGAGCAGTTCTTC. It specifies CASSSSVHEQFF.

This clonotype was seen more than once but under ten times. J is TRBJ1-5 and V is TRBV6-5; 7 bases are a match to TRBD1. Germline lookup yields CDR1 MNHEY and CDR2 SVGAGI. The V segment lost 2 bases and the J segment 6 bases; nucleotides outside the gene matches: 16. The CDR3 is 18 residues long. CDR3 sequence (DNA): TGTGCCAGCAGTTACGTAGAAGAGCAGGAGGGGGCGAGTCAGCCCCAGCATTTT. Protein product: CASSYVEEQEGASQPQHF.

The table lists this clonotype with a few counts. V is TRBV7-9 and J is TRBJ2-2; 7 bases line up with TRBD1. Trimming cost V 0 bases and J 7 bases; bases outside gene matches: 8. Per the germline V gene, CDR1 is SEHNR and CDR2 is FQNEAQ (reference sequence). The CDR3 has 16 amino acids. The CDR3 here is CASSLAGTGAGGELFF. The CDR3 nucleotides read TGTGCCAGCAGCTTAGCGGGTACAGGGGCAGGCGGGGAGCTGTTTTTT.

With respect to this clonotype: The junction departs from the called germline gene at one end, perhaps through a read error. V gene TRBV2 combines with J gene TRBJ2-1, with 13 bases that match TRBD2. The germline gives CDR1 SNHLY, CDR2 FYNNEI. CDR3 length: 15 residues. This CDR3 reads CASSSTSGGANDQFF. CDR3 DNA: TGTGCCAGCAGTTCCACTAGCGGGGGGGCTAATGATCAGTTCTTC. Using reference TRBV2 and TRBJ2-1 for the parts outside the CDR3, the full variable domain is EPEVTQTPSHQVTQMGQEVILRCVPISNHLYFYWYRQILGQKVEFLVSFYNNEISEKSEIFDDQFSVERPDGSNFTLKIRSTKLEDSAMYFCASSSTSGGANDQFFGPGTRLTVL.

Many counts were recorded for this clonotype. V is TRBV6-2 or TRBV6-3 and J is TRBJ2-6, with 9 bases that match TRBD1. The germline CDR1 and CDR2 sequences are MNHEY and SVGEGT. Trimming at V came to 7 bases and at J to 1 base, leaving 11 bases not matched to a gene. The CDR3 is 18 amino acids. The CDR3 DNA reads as TGTGCCAGCAATCAACCACCGGGACAGGGTTCTGGGGCCAACGTCCTGACTTTC. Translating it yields CASNQPPGQGSGANVLTF.

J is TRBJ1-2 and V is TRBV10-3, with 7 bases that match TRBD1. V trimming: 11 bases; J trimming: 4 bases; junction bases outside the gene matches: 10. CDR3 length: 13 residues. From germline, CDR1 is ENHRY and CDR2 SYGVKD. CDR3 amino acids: CAATLDRAYGYTF. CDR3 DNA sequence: TGTGCCGCAACCCTCGACAGGGCCTATGGCTACACCTTC.

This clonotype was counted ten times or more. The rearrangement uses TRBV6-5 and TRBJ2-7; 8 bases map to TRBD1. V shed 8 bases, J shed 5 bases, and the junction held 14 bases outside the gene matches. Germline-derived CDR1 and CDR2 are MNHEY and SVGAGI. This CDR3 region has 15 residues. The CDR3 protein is CASFPGWRQGNEQYF. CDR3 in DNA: TGTGCCAGCTTCCCGGGTTGGAGACAGGGGAACGAGCAGTACTTC.

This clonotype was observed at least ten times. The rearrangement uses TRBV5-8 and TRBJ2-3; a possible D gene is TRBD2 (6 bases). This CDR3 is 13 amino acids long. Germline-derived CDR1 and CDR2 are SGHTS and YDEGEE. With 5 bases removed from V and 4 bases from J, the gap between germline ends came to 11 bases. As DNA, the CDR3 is TGTGCCAGCAGGGATGGGACTTCAGATACGCAGTATTTT. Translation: CASRDGTSDTQYF. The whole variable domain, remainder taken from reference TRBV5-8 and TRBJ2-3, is EAGVTQSPTHLIKTRGQQATLRCSPISGHTSVYWYQQALGLGLQFLLWYDEGEERNRGNFPPRFSGRQFPNYSSELNVNALELEDSALYLCASRDGTSDTQYFGPGTRLTVL.

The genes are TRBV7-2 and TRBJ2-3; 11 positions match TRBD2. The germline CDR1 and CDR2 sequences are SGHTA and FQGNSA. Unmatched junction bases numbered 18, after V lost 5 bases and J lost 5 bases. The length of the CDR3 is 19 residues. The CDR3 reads CASSPTSGTSDTSRDTQYF. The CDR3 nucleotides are TGTGCCAGCAGCCCGACTAGCGGGACTAGCGACACGTCAAGAGATACGCAGTATTTT.

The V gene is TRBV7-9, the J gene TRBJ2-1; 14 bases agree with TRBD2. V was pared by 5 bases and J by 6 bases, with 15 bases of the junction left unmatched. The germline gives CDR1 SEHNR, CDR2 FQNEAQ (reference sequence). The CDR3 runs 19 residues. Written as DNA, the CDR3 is TGTGCCAGCAGCCTAAGCTATGCCGGGACTAGCGGGAGATTCAATGAGCAGTTCTTC. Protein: CASSLSYAGTSGRFNEQFF.

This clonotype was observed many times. CDR3 residues: CASSPQFSYNEQFF. In DNA, the CDR3 is TGTGCCAGCAGCCCTCAGTTTTCCTACAATGAGCAGTTCTTC. This chain joins TRBV4-2 and TRBJ2-1; D is uncertain. CDR1 LGHNA and CDR2 YNFKEQ come from the germline V gene. The CDR3 runs to 14 residues. V lost 4 bases to trimming and J lost 1 base, with 8 bases between them.

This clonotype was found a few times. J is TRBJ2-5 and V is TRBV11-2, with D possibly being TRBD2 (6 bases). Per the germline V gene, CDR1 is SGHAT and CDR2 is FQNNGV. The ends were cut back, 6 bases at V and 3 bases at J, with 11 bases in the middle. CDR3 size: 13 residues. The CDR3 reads CASRYGREETQYF. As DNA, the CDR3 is TGTGCCAGCAGATACGGGAGAGAAGAGACCCAGTACTTC. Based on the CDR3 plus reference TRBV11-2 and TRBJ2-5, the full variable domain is EAGVAQSPRYKIIEKRQSVAFWCNPISGHATLYWYQQILGQGPKLLIQFQNNGVVDDSQLPKDRFSAERLKGVDSTLKIQPAKLEDSAVYLCASRYGREETQYFGPGTRLLVL.

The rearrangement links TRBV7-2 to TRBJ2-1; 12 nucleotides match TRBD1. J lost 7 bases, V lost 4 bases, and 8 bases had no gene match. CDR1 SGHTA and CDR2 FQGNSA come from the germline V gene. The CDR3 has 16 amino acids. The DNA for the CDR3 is TGTGCCAGCAGCTCCCGGGACAGGGGGCCGCGTAATGAGCAGTTCTTC. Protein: CASSSRDRGPRNEQFF.

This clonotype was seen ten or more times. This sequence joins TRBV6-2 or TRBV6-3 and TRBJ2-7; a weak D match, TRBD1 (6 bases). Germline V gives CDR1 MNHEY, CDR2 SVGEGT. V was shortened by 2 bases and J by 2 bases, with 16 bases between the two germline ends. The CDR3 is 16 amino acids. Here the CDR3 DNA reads TGTGCCAGCAGTTACGGGTTGTGGGGGCGTGCCTACGAGCAGTACTTC. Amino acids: CASSYGLWGRAYEQYF.

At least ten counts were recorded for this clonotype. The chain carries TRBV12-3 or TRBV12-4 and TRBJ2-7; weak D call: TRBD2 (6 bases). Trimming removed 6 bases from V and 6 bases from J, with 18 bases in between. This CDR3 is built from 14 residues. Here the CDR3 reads CASSFRVMGGEQYF. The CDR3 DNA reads TGTGCCAGCAGCTTCAGGGTTATGGGAGGCGAGCAGTACTTC.

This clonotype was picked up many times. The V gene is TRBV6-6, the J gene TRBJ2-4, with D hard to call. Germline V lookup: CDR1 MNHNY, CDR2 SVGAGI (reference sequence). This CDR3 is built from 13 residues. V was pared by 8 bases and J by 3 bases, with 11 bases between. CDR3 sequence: CASRDGSKNIQYF. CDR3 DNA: TGTGCCAGCCGCGATGGCAGCAAAAACATTCAGTACTTC.

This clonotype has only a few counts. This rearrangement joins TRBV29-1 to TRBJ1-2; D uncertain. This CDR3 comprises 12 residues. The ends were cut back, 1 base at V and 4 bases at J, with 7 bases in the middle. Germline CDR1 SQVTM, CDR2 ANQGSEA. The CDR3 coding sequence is TGCAGCGTTGAAGCTTGGGGCTATGGCTACACCTTC. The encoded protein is CSVEAWGYGYTF.

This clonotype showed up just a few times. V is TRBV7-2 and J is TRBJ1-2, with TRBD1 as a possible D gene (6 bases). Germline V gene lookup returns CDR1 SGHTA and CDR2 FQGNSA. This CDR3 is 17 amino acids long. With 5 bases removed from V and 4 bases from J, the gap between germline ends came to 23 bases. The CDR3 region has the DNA TGTGCCAGCAGCCTATCAACTTATGAGGCAGGGGTCTATGGCTACACCTTC. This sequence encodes CASSLSTYEAGVYGYTF.

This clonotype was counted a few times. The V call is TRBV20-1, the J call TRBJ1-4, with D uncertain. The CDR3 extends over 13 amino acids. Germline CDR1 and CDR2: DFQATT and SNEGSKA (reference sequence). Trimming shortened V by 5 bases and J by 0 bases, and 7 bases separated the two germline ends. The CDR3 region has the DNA TGCAGTGCTCGGGCACCAACTAATGAAAAACTGTTTTTT. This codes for CSARAPTNEKLFF.

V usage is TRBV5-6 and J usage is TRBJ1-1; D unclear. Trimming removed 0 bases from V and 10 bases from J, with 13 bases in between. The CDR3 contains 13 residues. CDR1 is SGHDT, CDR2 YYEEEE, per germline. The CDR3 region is CASSLGVQTAAFF. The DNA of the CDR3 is TGTGCCAGCAGCTTGGGGGTCCAAACAGCAGCTTTCTTT.

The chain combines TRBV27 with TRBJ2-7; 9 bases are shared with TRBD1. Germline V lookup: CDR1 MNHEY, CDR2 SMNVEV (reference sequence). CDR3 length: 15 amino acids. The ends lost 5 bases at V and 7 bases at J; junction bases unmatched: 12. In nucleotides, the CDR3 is TGTGCCAGCAGTCCAGGGACAGGGTTTGTGAGGGAGCAGTACTTC. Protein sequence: CASSPGTGFVREQYF.

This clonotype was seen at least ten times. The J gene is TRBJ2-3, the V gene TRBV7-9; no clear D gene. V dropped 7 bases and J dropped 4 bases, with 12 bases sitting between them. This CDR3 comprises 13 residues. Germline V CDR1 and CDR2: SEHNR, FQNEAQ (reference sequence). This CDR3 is CASTRDPADTQYF. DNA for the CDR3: TGTGCCAGCACCCGCGACCCCGCAGATACGCAGTATTTT.